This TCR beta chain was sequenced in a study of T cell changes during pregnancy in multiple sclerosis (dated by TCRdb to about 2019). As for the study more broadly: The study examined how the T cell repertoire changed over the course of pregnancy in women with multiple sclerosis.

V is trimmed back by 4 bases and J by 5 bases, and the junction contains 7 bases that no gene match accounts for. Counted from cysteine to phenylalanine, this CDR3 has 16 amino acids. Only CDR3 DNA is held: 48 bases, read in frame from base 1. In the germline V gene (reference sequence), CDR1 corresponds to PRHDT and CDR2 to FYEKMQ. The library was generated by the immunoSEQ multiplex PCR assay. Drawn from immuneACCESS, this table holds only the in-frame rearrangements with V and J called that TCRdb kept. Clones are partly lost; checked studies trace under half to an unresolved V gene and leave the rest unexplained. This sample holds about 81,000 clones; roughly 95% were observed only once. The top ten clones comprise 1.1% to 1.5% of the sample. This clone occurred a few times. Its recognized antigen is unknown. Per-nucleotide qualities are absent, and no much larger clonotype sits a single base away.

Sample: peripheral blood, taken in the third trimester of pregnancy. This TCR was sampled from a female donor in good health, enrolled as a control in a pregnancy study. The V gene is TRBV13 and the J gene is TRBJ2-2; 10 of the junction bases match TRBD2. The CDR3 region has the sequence CASSYQRGGETGELFF. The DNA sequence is TGTGCCAGCAGCTACCAGCGGGGGGGAGAGACCGGGGAGCTGTTTTTT.